The 24 T cell receptor beta chains reported below all come from one sample, sequenced in a study of control samples from healthy donors and cancer patients. TCRdb's copy holds only in-frame clones and misses some; the assay was immunoSEQ multiplex PCR. The sample lists around 180,000 clones; around 88% were seen once. The specimen was blood. All receptors derive from a woman under 40 in good health.

The chain is built from TRBV13 and TRBJ2-1, with D uncertain. CDR3 length equals 15 residues. CDR1 and CDR2 (germline): PRHDT, FYEKMQ (reference sequence). V was pared by 5 bases and J by 7 bases, with 18 bases between. CDR3 coding DNA: TGTGCCAGCAGCGAACCGCGCACCGGAATGAATGAGCAGTTCTTC. Translation: CASSEPRTGMNEQFF.

A single count supports this clone. The CDR3 DNA is TGTGCCAGCAGTTGGTCCGGGGGAAATTCACCCCTCCACTTT. As protein: CASSWSGGNSPLHF. J is TRBJ1-6 and V is TRBV27; the D gene is possibly TRBD1 (5 bases). Germline CDR1 and CDR2: MNHEY and SMNVEV (reference sequence). This CDR3 has 14 residues. Trimming took off 4 bases at V and 7 bases at J, with 11 bases between the two ends.

The genes are TRBV6-5 and TRBJ1-3, with D perhaps matching TRBD1 (5 bases). V was clipped by 8 bases and J by 5 bases, with 10 bases between them. The CDR3 is 12 amino acids. Germline assignment: CDR1 MNHEY and CDR2 SVGAGI. The chain's CDR3 is CASEGRRNTIYF. CDR3 DNA sequence: TGTGCCAGCGAGGGACGGCGAAACACCATATATTTT.

The V call is TRBV19, the J call TRBJ2-2; D is perhaps TRBD1 (6 bases). V lost 5 bases, J lost 6 bases, and 13 bases lay in between. The CDR3 is 14 amino acids. The V gene's germline CDR1 is LNHDA and CDR2 SQIVND (reference sequence). CDR3 in amino acids: CASSATGQPGELFF. The CDR3 nucleotides read TGTGCCAGTAGTGCGACAGGACAACCCGGGGAGCTGTTTTTT.

This chain links TRBV2 with TRBJ1-5, with 8 nucleotides matching TRBD1. Per the germline V gene, CDR1 is SNHLY and CDR2 is FYNNEI. The CDR3 covers 14 residues. V gave up 4 bases and J gave up 5 bases; unmatched junction bases: 4. This CDR3 reads CASSATGGDQPQHF. CDR3 DNA: TGTGCCAGCAGTGCCACAGGGGGGGATCAGCCCCAGCATTTT.

The genes are TRBV29-1 and TRBJ2-2, with a tentative D call TRBD2 (6 bases). Germline-derived CDR1 and CDR2 are SQVTM and ANQGSEA. V dropped 4 bases and J dropped 7 bases, with 13 bases sitting between them. This CDR3 region has 13 residues. The CDR3 DNA reads TGCAGCGTTGTGGGCGGGAACGGCGGGGAGCTGTTTTTT. Translating gives CSVVGGNGGELFF.

The chain carries TRBV28 and TRBJ2-7; D assignment may be TRBD1 or TRBD2 (5 bases each). V lost 6 bases to trimming and J lost 5 bases, with 14 bases between them. Germline loops: CDR1 MDHEN, CDR2 SYDVKM. The CDR3 runs 13 residues. The CDR3 reads CASSLGVEDEQYF. The CDR3 region has the DNA TGTGCCAGCAGCTTAGGGGTGGAGGACGAGCAGTACTTC. Looking up the rest from reference TRBV28 and TRBJ2-7 gives the full variable domain: DVKVTQSSRYLVKRTGEKVFLECVQDMDHENMFWYRQDPGLGLRLIYFSYDVKMKEKGDIPEGYSVSREKKERFSLILESASTNQTSMYLCASSLGVEDEQYFGPGTRLTVT.

The CDR3 loop is CAIKASGNQETQYF. DNA for the CDR3: TGTGCCATCAAGGCTAGCGGGAACCAAGAGACCCAGTACTTC. The gene calls are TRBV10-3 and TRBJ2-5, with 9 nucleotides matching TRBD2. There are 14 residues in the CDR3. Trimming at V came to 7 bases and at J to 0 bases, leaving 3 bases not matched to a gene. Germline V lookup: CDR1 ENHRY, CDR2 SYGVKD.

For the CDR3, the DNA is TGCGCCAGCAGCTTGGATTCGGGGTCCTCCCAGTACTTC. Residues: CASSLDSGSSQYF. The chain combines TRBV5-1 with TRBJ2-5; weak D call: TRBD2 (5 bases). With 0 bases removed from V and 9 bases from J, the gap between germline ends came to 12 bases. CDR3 length equals 13 residues. The germline gives CDR1 SGHRS, CDR2 YFSETQ.

This chain joins TRBV3-1 (or the pseudogene TRBV3-2) and TRBJ1-1; 9 positions agree with TRBD1. In germline, CDR1 is LGHDT, CDR2 YNNKEL (reference sequence). This CDR3 has 14 amino acids. The trim removed 4 bases at V and 3 bases at J, leaving 3 bases unmatched. The CDR3 DNA sequence: TGTGCCAGCAGCCGAACAGGGGGCCACACTGAAGCTTTCTTT. As protein: CASSRTGGHTEAFF.

This sequence joins TRBV5-6 and TRBJ1-1; D is undetermined. CDR3 length equals 14 residues. Between the trimmed V and J ends, which lost 2 bases and 1 base, there was a span of 9 bases. Germline assignment: CDR1 SGHDT and CDR2 YYEEEE. The CDR3 reads CASSFGPPNTEAFF. DNA for the CDR3: TGTGCCAGCAGCTTCGGACCGCCGAACACTGAAGCTTTCTTT.

V usage is TRBV12-3 or TRBV12-4 and J usage is TRBJ2-7; D is uncertain. With 1 base removed from V and 3 bases from J, the gap between germline ends came to 7 bases. This CDR3 region has 13 residues. Here the CDR3 DNA reads TGTGCCAGCAGTTTAGGAGGAGTCTACGAGCAGTACTTC. This translates into CASSLGGVYEQYF.

The chain couples TRBV3-1 (or the pseudogene TRBV3-2) to TRBJ1-5; D is uncertain. The germline gives CDR1 LGHDT, CDR2 YNNKEL (reference sequence). Trimming took 1 base from V and 0 from J, leaving 7 bases between them. This CDR3 comprises 15 residues. Here the CDR3 reads CASSQGLISNQPQHF. CDR3 nucleotides: TGTGCCAGCAGCCAAGGACTGATTAGCAATCAGCCCCAGCATTTT.

In DNA, the CDR3 is TGTGCCAGCTCACCTCCCTTAGCGGGAGCGGGCGAGCAGTACTTC. The encoded protein is CASSPPLAGAGEQYF. The rearrangement uses TRBV18 and TRBJ2-7; TRBD2 matches at 9 bases. The CDR3 is 15 residues long. Per germline, CDR1 KGHSH and CDR2 LQKENI. The J segment lost 6 bases and the V segment lost 3 bases, leaving 9 bases of the junction unmatched.

The rearrangement links TRBV3-1 (or the pseudogene TRBV3-2) to TRBJ1-3; unclear D gene. With 4 bases removed from V and 3 bases from J, the gap between germline ends came to 16 bases. In germline, CDR1 is LGHDT, CDR2 YNNKEL (reference sequence). The CDR3 is made up of 16 amino acids. The CDR3 nucleotides are TGTGCCAGCAGCCCTCCTATTGGGGTGCTTGGAAACACCATATATTTT. Translated, it gives CASSPPIGVLGNTIYF.

This chain links TRBV6-1 with TRBJ2-3; possibly TRBD1 for D (5 bases). The V and J ends lost 1 base and 7 bases respectively, with 12 bases between them. The V gene's germline CDR1 is MNHNS and CDR2 SASEGT. CDR3 size: 14 residues. CDR3 sequence reads: CASSEVVGVNTQYF. The DNA for the CDR3 is TGTGCCAGCAGTGAAGTGGTAGGGGTTAATACGCAGTATTTT.

This chain joins TRBV19 and TRBJ2-4, with 8 bases aligning to TRBD1. CDR3 length equals 12 residues. CDR1 LNHDA and CDR2 SQIVND come from the germline V gene (reference sequence). Trimming removed 10 bases from V and 4 bases from J; junction bases left unmatched: 3. CDR3 sequence: CATRTGKNIQYF. The CDR3 DNA follows: TGTGCCACAAGGACAGGGAAAAACATTCAGTACTTC.

V gene TRBV2 combines with J gene TRBJ2-3; D is possibly TRBD2 (6 bases). The germline V gene encodes CDR1 SNHLY and CDR2 FYNNEI. The CDR3 totals 13 residues. Trimming pared 7 bases from V and 1 base from J, leaving 9 bases between. CDR3 residues: CASTLAGTDTQYF. The CDR3 nucleotides are TGTGCCAGCACTTTAGCGGGCACAGATACGCAGTATTTT. Full variable domain (remainder filled in from reference TRBV2 and TRBJ2-3): EPEVTQTPSHQVTQMGQEVILRCVPISNHLYFYWYRQILGQKVEFLVSFYNNEISEKSEIFDDQFSVERPDGSNFTLKIRSTKLEDSAMYFCASTLAGTDTQYFGPGTRLTVL.

The chain links TRBV7-8 to TRBJ2-5, with D hard to call. V was cut by 5 bases and J by 3 bases, with 16 bases left in between. The CDR3 runs 15 residues. CDR1 and CDR2 from the germline V gene are SGHVS and FQNEAQ. The CDR3 nucleotides are TGTGCCAGCAGCGCAAACCGACTCCTCGAAGAGACCCAGTACTTC. Translation: CASSANRLLEETQYF.

The gene calls are TRBV2 and TRBJ2-4; D gene unclear. Trimming took off 0 bases at V and 4 bases at J, with 7 bases between the two ends. This CDR3 comprises 14 residues. Germline CDR1 SNHLY, CDR2 FYNNEI. The CDR3: CASSEAGIKNIQYF. In DNA, the CDR3 is TGTGCCAGCAGTGAAGCGGGGATTAAAAACATTCAGTACTTC.

The chain employs TRBV19 and TRBJ2-3; D is unclear. Trimming shortened V by 3 bases and J by 7 bases, and 14 bases separated the two germline ends. Germline CDR1 and CDR2: LNHDA and SQIVND (reference sequence). This CDR3 comprises 14 residues. The chain's CDR3 is CASSIGGMGNTQYF. The CDR3 nucleotides read TGTGCCAGTAGTATTGGTGGGATGGGGAATACGCAGTATTTT.

This clone was seen just once. This chain joins TRBV4-2 and TRBJ1-5, with D unclear. V was cut by 0 bases and J by 1 base, with 7 bases left in between. The germline V gene encodes CDR1 LGHNA and CDR2 YNFKEQ. CDR3 length: 15 amino acids. CDR3: CASSQDSSSNQPQHF. In DNA, the CDR3 is TGTGCCAGCAGCCAAGATTCCTCCAGCAATCAGCCCCAGCATTTT.

The V and J genes are TRBV11-2 and TRBJ1-2; the match to TRBD1 covers 7 bases. Unmatched junction bases numbered 14, after V lost 5 bases and J lost 8 bases. Germline CDR1 is SGHAT and CDR2 is FQNNGV. This CDR3 comprises 15 residues. CDR3 DNA: TGTGCCAGCAGCCAGGAAAGGACAGGTCGAGGAGGCTACACCTTC. It codes for CASSQERTGRGGYTF. Together with reference TRBV11-2 and TRBJ1-2, the CDR3 gives the full variable domain: EAGVAQSPRYKIIEKRQSVAFWCNPISGHATLYWYQQILGQGPKLLIQFQNNGVVDDSQLPKDRFSAERLKGVDSTLKIQPAKLEDSAVYLCASSQERTGRGGYTFGSGTRLTVV.

The J gene is TRBJ1-2, the V gene TRBV5-6; 10 nucleotides agree with TRBD1. The germline V gene has CDR1 SGHDT and CDR2 YYEEEE. This CDR3 is 17 amino acids long. V shed 4 bases and J 1 base; nucleotides not matched to a gene: 10. The CDR3 region has the DNA TGTGCCAGCAGCCCCAGGGACAGGGGCTGGGGTAACTATGGCTACACCTTC. Residues: CASSPRDRGWGNYGYTF.